This section outlines one T cell receptor (beta chain) sequence together with its context. This table comes from immunoSEQ multiplex PCR, and its TCRdb copy is limited to in-frame clones, with some not included. The table has roughly 250,000 clones, around 82% seen once. The CDR3 consists of 15 residues. V dropped 4 bases and J dropped 10; count of bases not matched to a gene: 12. Germline assignment: CDR1 MGHRA and CDR2 YSYEKL. The sample belongs to a study of blood T cell repertoires in COVID-19. V gene TRBV4-1 combines with J gene TRBJ1-4; 7 bases are shared with TRBD1. Sequenced: peripheral blood. This TCR derives from a person aged 65 to 85 with COVID-19, enrolled during active disease. CDR3 in amino acids: CASSPTGTKVGKLFF. CDR3 DNA: TGCGCCAGCAGCCCGACAGGGACGAAAGTTGGAAAACTGTTTTTT.